The sequence of this T cell receptor (beta chain) was determined in a study of identical twins. Broader study findings: Twins' excess sharing was less marked for out-of-frame beta sequences.

Germline CDR1 DFQATT, CDR2 SNEGSKA (reference sequence). V gave up 1 base and J gave up 8 bases; unmatched junction bases: 5. The CDR3 is 13 residues long. MiXCR was run by TCRdb on the 5' RACE reads, yielding one entry per CDR3 protein. The table records 650,000 to 800,000 distinct CDR3 sequences, 8.6% of them present only once. Points on this clonotype: Antigen unknown.

This same sample was also part of a study on yellow fever vaccine responses in identical twins.

Sequencing was done on a sample of PBMCs. The gene calls are TRBV20-1 and TRBJ2-3; TRBD2 matches 8 bases. This receptor was taken from a woman under 30 in good health. The DNA of the CDR3 is TGCAGTGCTAGAGCAGCGGGGGTTGGTACGCAGTATTTT. It codes for CSARAAGVGTQYF.